This entry lists 21 T cell receptor beta chains sequenced from one sample in a study of siplizumab effects on memory and regulatory T cells. Clones were read by immunoSEQ multiplex PCR, and TCRdb kept only the in-frame ones, dropping some. Counted here are roughly 97,000 clones, about 93% occurring once; the ten biggest clones make up approximately 0.6%. Sequenced: Tregs sorted from blood. The source is a human donor in good health.

V gene TRBV15 combines with J gene TRBJ2-5, with TRBD1 identical over 9 bases. This CDR3 spans 14 amino acids. Germline V gene sequence: CDR1 LNHNV, CDR2 YYDKDF (reference sequence). J was trimmed by 5 bases and V by 3 bases; bases with no gene match: 4. The CDR3 sequence: CATSSTGGWETQYF. The CDR3 nucleotides read TGTGCCACCAGCAGCACAGGGGGCTGGGAGACCCAGTACTTC.

The J gene is TRBJ1-6, the V gene TRBV19; TRBD1 aligns across 8 bases. CDR3 length: 14 residues. The V gene end was trimmed by 7 bases and the J gene end by 9 bases; junction bases not matched to a gene: 8. Germline CDR1 and CDR2: LNHDA and SQIVND (reference sequence). The CDR3, as DNA: TGTGCCAGTACCCGGGGACAGGAAGGTTCACCCCTCCACTTT. Its protein is CASTRGQEGSPLHF.

This chain links TRBV9 with TRBJ1-5; D not resolved. Trimming took off 4 bases at V and 2 bases at J, with 10 bases between the two ends. The CDR3 totals 14 residues. The germline V gene encodes CDR1 SGDLS and CDR2 YYNGEE. The CDR3 region has the DNA TGTGCCAGCAGCTTTACGGGCGGCAATCAGCCCCAGCATTTT. Translation: CASSFTGGNQPQHF.

This clone was detected only once. The genes are TRBV5-1 and TRBJ1-3; no firm D call. This CDR3 has 13 residues. Trimming took 4 bases from V and 1 from J, leaving 6 bases between them. Germline-derived CDR1 and CDR2 are SGHRS and YFSETQ. The CDR3 DNA reads TGCGCCAGCAGCCAGTCATCTGGAAACACCATATATTTT. Protein: CASSQSSGNTIYF.

The gene calls are TRBV28 and TRBJ1-5; TRBD1 might be the D (6 bases). Germline V gene data show CDR1 as MDHEN and CDR2 as SYDVKM. Trimming shortened V by 6 bases and J by 0 bases, and 15 bases separated the two germline ends. The CDR3 contains 16 residues. The CDR3, as DNA: TGTGCCAGCAGCCTGGACAGCCTCTATAGCAATCAGCCCCAGCATTTT. This translates into CASSLDSLYSNQPQHF.

V is TRBV19 and J is TRBJ2-7; 7 positions agree with TRBD1. Trimming at V came to 11 bases and at J to 1 base, leaving 11 bases not matched to a gene. Germline loops: CDR1 LNHDA, CDR2 SQIVND (reference sequence). The CDR3 spans 14 residues. The CDR3 reads CAGGPRDRSYEQYF. The CDR3 DNA reads as TGTGCCGGCGGCCCCCGGGACAGATCCTACGAGCAGTACTTC.

V usage is TRBV6-1 and J usage is TRBJ1-2, with D possibly being TRBD1 (5 bases). CDR3 length equals 13 residues. The germline V and J ends were trimmed by 8 bases and 5 bases, with 15 bases remaining between them. From germline, CDR1 is MNHNS and CDR2 SASEGT. The chain's CDR3 is CASGAVKLYGYTF. The CDR3 coding sequence is TGTGCCAGCGGGGCAGTCAAACTTTATGGCTACACCTTC.

This sequence joins TRBV7-9 and TRBJ2-7, with a weak D call TRBD1 (6 bases). Trimming cost V 7 bases and J 6 bases, with 19 bases left between them. This CDR3 contains 14 residues. From germline, CDR1 is SEHNR and CDR2 FQNEAQ (reference sequence). CDR3 DNA: TGTGCCAGCACTGTGACAGGAGCTGGGGGCGAGCAGTACTTC. Translated: CASTVTGAGGEQYF.

The V gene is TRBV7-2, the J gene TRBJ1-2, with 9 bases identical to TRBD1. Germline loops: CDR1 SGHTA, CDR2 FQGNSA. This CDR3 contains 12 residues. The trim removed 5 bases at V and 10 bases at J, leaving 5 bases unmatched. The CDR3 sequence is CASSPLQGAYTF. For the CDR3, the DNA is TGTGCCAGCAGCCCCTTACAGGGGGCCTACACCTTC.

The chain links TRBV6-1 to TRBJ1-6, with 8 bases aligning to TRBD1. Unmatched junction bases numbered 7, after V lost 5 bases and J lost 10 bases. The CDR3 runs 14 residues. The V gene's germline CDR1 is MNHNS and CDR2 SASEGT. This CDR3 reads CASSTETGVSPLHF. CDR3 nucleotides: TGTGCCAGCAGTACTGAGACAGGGGTGTCACCCCTCCACTTT.

The rearrangement links TRBV15 to TRBJ1-3; D ambiguous. The CDR3 has 15 residues. V was trimmed by 4 bases and J by 0 bases, leaving 10 bases between them. CDR1 is LNHNV, CDR2 YYDKDF, per germline (reference sequence). The CDR3 is CATSIGQSSGNTIYF. For the CDR3, the DNA is TGTGCCACCAGCATCGGCCAGAGCTCTGGAAACACCATATATTTT.

The chain carries TRBV5-1 and TRBJ2-7, with 8 bases fitting TRBD1. The CDR3 runs 13 residues. CDR1 and CDR2 from the germline V gene are SGHRS and YFSETQ. Unmatched junction bases numbered 5, after V lost 9 bases and J lost 0 bases. CDR3 sequence (DNA): TGCGCCACCGGGACAGGTCACTCCTACGAGCAGTACTTC. It codes for CATGTGHSYEQYF.

This sequence joins TRBV5-6 and TRBJ2-4; tentatively, D is TRBD1 (5 bases). The CDR3 consists of 16 residues. Per the germline V gene, CDR1 is SGHDT and CDR2 is YYEEEE. The V and J ends lost 4 bases and 0 bases respectively, with 14 bases between them. The CDR3 loop reads CASSRTGILAKNIQYF. The CDR3 bases are TGTGCCAGCAGCCGAACAGGTATTCTAGCCAAAAACATTCAGTACTTC. Filled out from reference TRBV5-6 and TRBJ2-4, the complete variable domain reads DAGVTQSPTHLIKTRGQQVTLRCSPKSGHDTVSWYQQALGQGPQFIFQYYEEEERQRGNFPDRFSGHQFPNYSSELNVNALLLGDSALYLCASSRTGILAKNIQYFGAGTRLSVL.

This sequence joins TRBV10-3 and TRBJ2-5, with TRBD2 identical over 8 bases. TRBJ2-7 matches the DNA end more closely, so the J call is doubtful. The CDR3 contains 14 residues. The germline V gene has CDR1 ENHRY and CDR2 SYGVKD. The CDR3 here is CAIRGSGTFYEQYF. CDR3 in DNA: TGTGCCATCAGGGGTAGCGGGACTTTCTACGAGCAGTACTTC.

The rearrangement links TRBV9 to TRBJ1-1; a possible D gene is TRBD1 (5 bases). The ends were cut back, 2 bases at V and 1 base at J, with 6 bases in the middle. The CDR3 spans 13 residues. CDR1 SGDLS and CDR2 YYNGEE come from the germline V gene. CDR3 nucleotides: TGTGCCAGCAGCGTCCAGGGGAACACTGAAGCTTTCTTT. Protein product: CASSVQGNTEAFF.

V gene TRBV15 combines with J gene TRBJ1-2, with a weak D call TRBD1 (6 bases). V was clipped by 1 base and J by 7 bases, with 7 bases between them. CDR1 and CDR2 (germline): LNHNV, YYDKDF (reference sequence). The CDR3 consists of 12 residues. In DNA form, the CDR3 reads TGTGCCACCAGCAGAGCACAGGGTGGCTACACCTTC. Translation: CATSRAQGGYTF.

In its sample, this clone was seen a few times. The rearrangement joins TRBV11-3 to TRBJ1-2; D is undetermined. CDR1 SGHNT and CDR2 YENEEA come from the germline V gene. The CDR3 loop spans 15 amino acids. V lost 5 bases and J 1 base, leaving 14 bases between the germline ends. For the CDR3, the DNA is TGTGCCAGCAGCGGCCGGGGAAGATATAACTATGGCTACACCTTC. It specifies CASSGRGRYNYGYTF.

The J gene is TRBJ2-5, the V gene TRBV7-2, with 8 bases identical to TRBD2. Germline assignment: CDR1 SGHTA and CDR2 FQGNSA. The CDR3 covers 14 residues. J gave up 5 bases and V 4 bases, and 6 bases lay outside the gene matches. CDR3 nucleotides: TGTGCCAGCAGCTCAATCCAGCGGGGGGAGACCCAGTACTTC. This codes for CASSSIQRGETQYF.

The V and J genes are TRBV5-1 and TRBJ1-1; D may be TRBD1 (5 bases). Germline CDR1 SGHRS, CDR2 YFSETQ. V lost 5 bases and J lost 4, with 15 bases in between. The CDR3 totals 14 residues. The DNA of the CDR3 is TGCGCCAGCAGAACGTGGGGGGTGAGCACTGAAGCTTTCTTT. This encodes CASRTWGVSTEAFF.

This clone came up many times. The chain is built from TRBV19 and TRBJ1-1, with D maybe TRBD1 (5 bases). Per germline, CDR1 LNHDA and CDR2 SQIVND (reference sequence). The CDR3 is 15 amino acids. V dropped 3 bases and J dropped 4 bases, with 15 bases sitting between them. This chain's CDR3 is CASSIHLSGVTEAFF. As DNA, the CDR3 is TGTGCCAGTAGTATTCATTTGTCGGGGGTCACTGAAGCTTTCTTT. Looking up the rest from reference TRBV19 and TRBJ1-1 gives the full variable domain: DGGITQSPKYLFRKEGQNVTLSCEQNLNHDAMYWYRQDPGQGLRLIYYSQIVNDFQKGDIAEGYSVSREKKESFPLTVTSAQKNPTAFYLCASSIHLSGVTEAFFGQGTRLTVV.

This clone appeared a single time. This chain joins TRBV5-1 and TRBJ2-3; TRBD2 aligns across 8 bases. The CDR3 length is 17 residues. The germline gives CDR1 SGHRS, CDR2 YFSETQ. Losses at the gene ends were 0 bases for V and 2 bases for J; bases not matched to a gene: 8. The CDR3: CASSLANLAGYTDTQYF. DNA for the CDR3: TGCGCCAGCAGCTTGGCCAACTTAGCGGGGTACACAGATACGCAGTATTTT.